This TCR beta chain is drawn from a study of cytomegalovirus exposure and HLA in healthy donors. CDR3 size: 11 residues. The germline CDR1 and CDR2 sequences are MGHDK and SYGVNS. Comment on this clone: The target antigen is unknown. At one end the junction does not follow the germline gene, possibly because of a read error.

The primer mix had 60 Vbeta and 13 Jbeta primers. Assay: immunoSEQ multiplex PCR; the TCRdb copy retains only in-frame clones and omits some. The top ten hold more than 20% of the sample, which has some 80,000 clones, around 9.1% seen once. Study results and caveats: In a later analysis, DRB1 alleles had the most associated TCRs; HLA-C alleles the fewest.

Sequencing was carried out using PBMCs. The receptor's source is a man aged 55 to 70 in good health and CMV-seropositive. The J gene is TRBJ1-1, the V gene TRBV25-1, with D unclear. The CDR3 DNA sequence: TGTGCCAGCAGAGAATCCTCGGAAGCTTTCTTT. Protein: CASRESSEAFF.